This T cell receptor (beta chain) originates from a study of monozygotic twins with inflammatory bowel disease. Study-wide findings and caveats: Distinction of different T cell subtypes was not possible. On the inverse Simpson index, IBD patients scored lower for TCRbeta diversity than healthy co-twins.

cDNA synthesis was performed in eight separate reactions for each sample. TCRdb re-called the 5' RACE reads; one entry per CDR3 protein, DNA not given. The sample holds approximately 400,000 distinct CDR3 sequences. As for this clonotype: The antigen is undetermined.

Total RNA from whole blood was isolated with no T cell sorting. CDR1 is MRHNA and CDR2 is SNTAGT in the germline V gene. This CDR3 has 23 residues. The source material was blood. The clonotype was recovered from a human donor with ulcerative colitis or Crohn's disease, or a healthy co-twin of an affected twin (not recorded which). The chain couples TRBV6-4 to TRBJ1-3. The CDR3 reads CAQQRLGGFEVALGGCAGNTIYF.